These T cell receptor beta chains were read from a single sample in a study of blood T cell repertoires in COVID-19. The protocol was immunoSEQ multiplex PCR, while the TCRdb copy is restricted to in-frame clones and leaves out a portion. The sample lists 180,000 or so clones; 85% were seen once. Source material: PBMCs or T cells enriched from blood (not recorded which). The receptors derive from a man between 40 and 49 years old who had recovered from COVID-19. Both conserved end residues are part of each CDR3. The D gene is left open where the match is weak. Size is stated for part of the rows, as once, few or many counts, or as a class when the clone is expanded.

v_gene	j_gene	d_gene	abundance	CDR3nt	CDR3aa
TRBV6-5	TRBJ2-7	.	.	TGTGCCAGCAGCATACAGGGGGGGTCCTACGAGCAGTACTTC	CASSIQGGSYEQYF
TRBV3-1/TRBV3-2	TRBJ1-1	.	.	TGTGCCAGCAGCCAAATAGCGGCGAACACTGAAGCTTTCTTT	CASSQIAANTEAFF
TRBV5-6	TRBJ2-1	.	.	TGTGCCAGCAGCTTGTTCCCCCGCGGGGCTAACAATGAGCAGTTCTTC	CASSLFPRGANNEQFF
TRBV4-1	TRBJ1-3	.	.	TGCGCCAGCAGCCAAGGGCCCTCTGGAAACACCATATATTTT	CASSQGPSGNTIYF
TRBV10-3	TRBJ1-2	.	.	TGTGCCATCAGTGAGGGGGGGTTAACCTATGGCTACACCTTC	CAISEGGLTYGYTF
TRBV5-6	TRBJ1-4	.	.	TGTGCCAGCAGCTTGTGGCAGACAACTGAAAAACTGTTTTTT	CASSLWQTTEKLFF
TRBV5-4	TRBJ2-3	TRBD2	.	TGTGCCAGCAGCACCCGACTAGCGGGAGAACGAGATACGCAGTATTTT	CASSTRLAGERDTQYF
TRBV5-4	TRBJ1-1	.	.	TGTGCCAGCACCCAGGTCCCAGGGGCCGGTGGGGGAACTGAAGCTTTCTTT	CASTQVPGAGGGTEAFF
TRBV7-2	TRBJ1-2	.	.	TGTGCCAGCAGCCCAGATAGACAGATCGCTAACTATGGCTACACCTTC	CASSPDRQIANYGYTF
TRBV29-1	TRBJ2-1	TRBD1	.	TGCAGCGTTGACAGGGGGAACTCCTACAATGAGCAGTTCTTC	CSVDRGNSYNEQFF
TRBV5-5	TRBJ1-2	.	few	TGTGCCAGCAGCTTGGCCGGGAGGGCGTATGGCTACACCTTC	CASSLAGRAYGYTF
TRBV19	TRBJ1-5	TRBD1	once	TGTGCCAGTAGTAGGACCACAGGGGGTTGGAATCAGCCCCAGCATTTT	CASSRTTGGWNQPQHF
TRBV12-3/TRBV12-4	TRBJ1-1	.	.	TGTGCCAGCGCAGGGTACACTGAAGCTTTCTTT	CASAGYTEAFF
TRBV28	TRBJ1-2	.	.	TGTGCCAGCAGGTCCACAACAGGACGGGGCTACACCTTC	CASRSTTGRGYTF
TRBV29-1	TRBJ2-7	.	.	TGCAGCGCCCGGGGGGCCTCCTACGAGCAGTACTTC	CSARGASYEQYF
TRBV6-1	TRBJ1-3	.	.	TGTGCCAGCAGTGAAGAGGGCAGGGCAGGAAACACCATATATTTT	CASSEEGRAGNTIYF
TRBV10-3	TRBJ2-7	TRBD1	.	TGTGCCATCAGTAGGACAGGGAACTACGAGCAGTACTTC	CAISRTGNYEQYF
TRBV19	TRBJ1-5	TRBD1	.	TGTGCCAGTAGGACTACGGGACAGCCCAATCAGCCCCAGCATTTT	CASRTTGQPNQPQHF
TRBV25-1	TRBJ2-1	.	.	TGTGCCAGCAGTGACCAGGGTGGCAATGAGCAGTTCTTC	CASSDQGGNEQFF
TRBV21-1	TRBJ1-1	.	.	TGTGCCAGCAGCACCGAGACAGGGTGCAATGGTGGGAACACTGAAGCTTTCTTT	CASSTETGCNGGNTEAFF
TRBV19	TRBJ2-2	.	once	TGTGCCAGTAGGTTCTGGGGCGGTACCGGGGAGCTGTTTTTT	CASRFWGGTGELFF
TRBV28	TRBJ1-1	.	.	TGTGCCAGCAGTTTTGGGACATCGAACACTGAAGCTTTCTTT	CASSFGTSNTEAFF
TRBV7-9	TRBJ1-4	TRBD1	.	TGTGCCAGCAGCTACGGACAGGGGAAAAATGAAAAACTGTTTTTT	CASSYGQGKNEKLFF
TRBV30	TRBJ1-1	.	.	TGTGCCTGGAGTGGGTCATTTAGACAGAACACTGAAGCTTTCTTT	CAWSGSFRQNTEAFF
TRBV29-1	TRBJ2-3	.	.	TGCAGCGTTGAACAACTATCCACAGATACGCAGTATTTT	CSVEQLSTDTQYF
TRBV27	TRBJ1-1	TRBD1	once	TGTGCCAGCAGTTTTGACAGGGCCTCTGAAGCTTTCTTT	CASSFDRASEAFF
TRBV11-2	TRBJ2-7	.	.	TGTGCCAGCAGCCGAGGGTCCTACGAGCAGTACTTC	CASSRGSYEQYF
TRBV7-3	TRBJ2-3	.	.	TGTGCCAGCAGCTTAGAGTCCCAGGGGCAGCCAGATACGCAGTATTTT	CASSLESQGQPDTQYF
TRBV9	TRBJ2-2	TRBD2	.	TGTGCCAGCAGCGCCACTAGCGGGAGGTCCACCGGGGAGCTGTTTTTT	CASSATSGRSTGELFF
TRBV30	TRBJ2-7	TRBD2	.	TGTGCCTGGACTAGCGGGGGAAACGAGCAGTACTTC	CAWTSGGNEQYF
TRBV28	TRBJ2-1	TRBD2	.	TGTGCCAGCAGTGGGACCGGGACTAGCGTCGGAGAGCAGTTCTTC	CASSGTGTSVGEQFF
TRBV7-9	TRBJ2-7	.	.	TGTGCCAGCAGCTTAGCGGGGGGCGGGAGCTCCTACGAGCAGTACTTC	CASSLAGGGSSYEQYF
TRBV29-1	TRBJ2-1	.	.	TGCAGCGTTGATAAGAGTAGCGTTGAGCAGTTCTTC	CSVDKSSVEQFF
TRBV5-1	TRBJ1-5	.	.	TGCGCCAGCAGCTTCGGGGTAGGCCAGCCCCAGCATTTT	CASSFGVGQPQHF
TRBV28	TRBJ2-7	TRBD1	.	TGTGCCAGCAACGGACAGGGGAAGGTTGGCTACGAGCAGTACTTC	CASNGQGKVGYEQYF
TRBV29-1	TRBJ1-2	.	.	TGCAGCGTTGAGCCTTTAAACTCTAACTATGGCTACACCTTC	CSVEPLNSNYGYTF
TRBV6-5	TRBJ2-2	.	.	TGTGCCAGCAGATTAGTAAACACCGGGGAGCTGTTTTTT	CASRLVNTGELFF
TRBV5-5	TRBJ1-5	.	.	TGTGCCAGCAGCTCGGCGGGGGTCCAGCCCCAGCATTTT	CASSSAGVQPQHF
TRBV30	TRBJ1-6	TRBD1	.	TGTGCCTGGAGCCCAAGGGGGACAGGGGTTCGGTCACCCCTCCACTTT	CAWSPRGTGVRSPLHF
TRBV4-1	TRBJ2-1	TRBD2	.	TGCGCCACCACCGGGACTAGCGGCTACAATGAGCAGTTCTTC	CATTGTSGYNEQFF
TRBV5-8	TRBJ2-1	TRBD2	.	TGTGCCAGCAGCTTGGCAGGGACTAGCGGGAGCTCCTACAATGAGCAGTTCTTC	CASSLAGTSGSSYNEQFF
TRBV10-3	TRBJ1-6	.	once	TGTGCCATCAGTGAGTCGGGTTTGGGGCGACGGCGATCACCCCTCCACTTT	CAISESGLGRRRSPLHF
TRBV19	TRBJ1-1	TRBD1	once	TGTGCCAGCAGACACCGGCAGGGGGCAGCTTTCTTT	CASRHRQGAAFF
TRBV7-9	TRBJ1-2	.	.	TGTGCCAGCAGCCCCCCCGGCTATGGCTACACCTTC	CASSPPGYGYTF
TRBV6-6	TRBJ2-1	.	few	TGTGCCAGCCAGGGGAAATCCTACAATGAGCAGTTCTTC	CASQGKSYNEQFF
TRBV2	TRBJ1-5	.	.	TGTGCCAGCAGTGTGGAGGCAGGCCCAGGACAGCCCCAGCATTTT	CASSVEAGPGQPQHF
TRBV27	TRBJ1-1	TRBD1	.	TGTGCCAGCAGTTTACAGGGGGCGAACACTGAAGCTTTCTTT	CASSLQGANTEAFF
TRBV7-3	TRBJ1-1	.	.	TGTGCCAGCAGCCTACTCCGGGACACTGAAGCTTTCTTT	CASSLLRDTEAFF
TRBV19	TRBJ2-5	.	.	TGTGCCAGTAGTATAGGACAGCGGGCTATCCAAGAGACCCAGTACTTC	CASSIGQRAIQETQYF
TRBV10-3	TRBJ2-7	.	.	TGTGCCATCAGTGGACAGGTGGACGAGCAGTACTTC	CAISGQVDEQYF
TRBV6-1	TRBJ1-1	.	few	TGTGCCAGCAGTGATGGACAGAAGAACACTGAAGCTTTCTTT	CASSDGQKNTEAFF
TRBV19	TRBJ1-5	TRBD1	once	TGTGCCAGTAGCTCCGGGACAGGGAATACTCAGCCCCAGCATTTT	CASSSGTGNTQPQHF
TRBV30	TRBJ1-1	.	few	TGTGCCTGGAGTGTAGTGCGGGGGTCGAACACTGAAGCTTTCTTT	CAWSVVRGSNTEAFF